One and the same sample provided the 16 T cell receptor beta chains below, sequenced in a study of T cell responses to AZD1222 COVID-19 vaccine. TCRdb keeps only in-frame clones here, not all; method: immunoSEQ multiplex PCR. Among approximately 92,000 clones, about 89% were seen once, and the ten largest hold around 8%. Material: peripheral blood, obtained on day 0 of AZD1222 vaccination. The receptors stem from an adult in good health.

The rearrangement links TRBV7-2 to TRBJ2-1; TRBD2 matches at 12 bases. Germline V gene sequence: CDR1 SGHTA, CDR2 FQGNSA. V shed 5 bases, J shed 0 bases, and the junction held 11 bases outside the gene matches. CDR3 length: 19 amino acids. DNA of the CDR3: TGTGCCAGCAGCCCACGGACTAGCGGGGCCCTGAGCTCCTACAATGAGCAGTTCTTC. Its translation is CASSPRTSGALSSYNEQFF.

The rearrangement joins TRBV3-1 (or the pseudogene TRBV3-2) to TRBJ1-1, with D possibly being TRBD1 (5 bases). Looked up from germline, CDR1 is LGHDT and CDR2 is YNNKEL (reference sequence). Trimming pared 4 bases from V and 6 bases from J, leaving 12 bases between. The CDR3 consists of 13 residues. The chain's CDR3 is CASSRGPYSEAFF. The CDR3 region has the DNA TGTGCCAGCAGCCGGGGACCGTACTCTGAAGCTTTCTTT.

V and J are TRBV5-4 and TRBJ1-2; D ambiguous. The germline V gene has CDR1 SGHNT and CDR2 YYREEE (reference sequence). This CDR3 is built from 15 residues. Trimming removed 4 bases at V and 3 bases at J, with 16 bases between. CDR3 nucleotides: TGTGCCAGCAGCCAACAGAGTGGAAGCTACTATGGCTACACCTTC. It yields the protein CASSQQSGSYYGYTF.

The J gene is TRBJ2-1, the V gene TRBV10-3, with D perhaps matching TRBD1 or TRBD2 (6 bases each). V lost 7 bases to trimming and J lost 4 bases, with 14 bases between them. The CDR3 is 14 residues long. From germline, CDR1 is ENHRY and CDR2 SYGVKD. The CDR3 DNA sequence: TGTGCCATCAAGGGGGGCAGGGAATACAATGAGCAGTTCTTC. Amino acids: CAIKGGREYNEQFF.

The gene calls are TRBV5-1 and TRBJ1-6; no clear D gene. This CDR3 region has 12 residues. The germline V gene has CDR1 SGHRS and CDR2 YFSETQ. Trimming cost V 5 bases and J 7 bases, with 7 bases left between them. The CDR3 sequence is CASSLANSPLHF. As DNA, the CDR3 is TGCGCCAGCAGTTTAGCAAATTCACCCCTCCACTTT. Based on the CDR3 plus reference TRBV5-1 and TRBJ1-6, the full variable domain is KAGVTQTPRYLIKTRGQQVTLSCSPISGHRSVSWYQQTPGQGLQFLFEYFSETQRNKGNFPGRFSGRQFSNSRSEMNVSTLELGDSALYLCASSLANSPLHFGNGTRLTVT.

This chain links TRBV10-3 with TRBJ1-1; 7 nucleotides match TRBD1. The ends lost 5 bases at V and 0 bases at J; junction bases unmatched: 3. Germline values: CDR1 ENHRY, CDR2 SYGVKD. This CDR3 region has 14 residues. The DNA for the CDR3 is TGTGCCATCAGTCCCGGGACAGTGAACACTGAAGCTTTCTTT. Protein: CAISPGTVNTEAFF.

The chain joins TRBV2 to TRBJ1-4, with 9 bases matching TRBD1. CDR1 is SNHLY, CDR2 FYNNEI, per germline. The CDR3 runs to 12 residues. V shed 7 bases and J 11 bases; nucleotides not matched to a gene: 5. The CDR3 reads CASIGTGSKLFF. CDR3 nucleotide sequence: TGTGCCAGCATTGGGACAGGGAGCAAACTGTTTTTT. The variable domain in full, completed from reference TRBV2 and TRBJ1-4, reads EPEVTQTPSHQVTQMGQEVILRCVPISNHLYFYWYRQILGQKVEFLVSFYNNEISEKSEIFDDQFSVERPDGSNFTLKIRSTKLEDSAMYFCASIGTGSKLFFGSGTQLSVL.

V gene TRBV7-9 combines with J gene TRBJ1-2; the D is unclear. CDR3 length equals 14 residues. Germline V CDR1 and CDR2: SEHNR, FQNEAQ (reference sequence). The V gene lost 1 base and the J gene lost 6 bases, with 12 bases spanning the gap. CDR3 nucleotide sequence: TGTGCCAGCAGCTTAGGACCTTATTTCAATGGCTACACCTTC. Protein sequence: CASSLGPYFNGYTF.

The chain recombines TRBV27 with TRBJ2-1; TRBD1 aligns across 10 bases. The germline V gene has CDR1 MNHEY and CDR2 SMNVEV (reference sequence). V gave up 0 bases and J gave up 8 bases; unmatched junction bases: 10. The CDR3 length is 17 residues. CDR3 nucleotide sequence: TGTGCCAGCAGTTTATCTCCGGGACAGGGGTTAGGAGATGAGCAGTTCTTC. This gives the protein CASSLSPGQGLGDEQFF.

V usage is TRBV9 and J usage is TRBJ2-1, with 9 bases aligning to TRBD2. Germline trimming cut 0 bases from V and 1 base from J; bases unmatched to any gene: 5. This CDR3 comprises 17 residues. CDR1 and CDR2 (germline): SGDLS, YYNGEE. The CDR3: CASSVAGGRVSYNEQFF. In nucleotides, the CDR3 is TGTGCCAGCAGCGTAGCGGGCGGGAGGGTTTCCTACAATGAGCAGTTCTTC.

The J gene is TRBJ2-3, the V gene TRBV19, with a tentative D call TRBD1 (6 bases). CDR1 and CDR2 (germline): LNHDA, SQIVND (reference sequence). V lost 6 bases to trimming and J lost 0 bases, with 13 bases between them. The CDR3 runs 15 residues. Written as DNA, the CDR3 is TGTGCCAGTAGCACACAAAGGGGGAGCACAGATACGCAGTATTTT. It specifies CASSTQRGSTDTQYF.

V gene TRBV28 combines with J gene TRBJ1-5, with 7 bases fitting TRBD1. Looked up from germline, CDR1 is MDHEN and CDR2 is SYDVKM. V dropped 7 bases and J dropped 6; count of bases not matched to a gene: 6. The CDR3 loop spans 13 amino acids. The CDR3: CASKQGLGQPQHF. In DNA form, the CDR3 reads TGTGCCAGCAAACAGGGGTTGGGTCAGCCCCAGCATTTT. Looking up the rest from reference TRBV28 and TRBJ1-5 gives the full variable domain: DVKVTQSSRYLVKRTGEKVFLECVQDMDHENMFWYRQDPGLGLRLIYFSYDVKMKEKGDIPEGYSVSREKKERFSLILESASTNQTSMYLCASKQGLGQPQHFGDGTRLSIL.

The genes are TRBV20-1 and TRBJ1-5, with 7 bases fitting TRBD1. The CDR3 sequence is 10 residues long. V lost 5 bases and J lost 13; bases outside the gene matches: 5. Germline CDR1 and CDR2: DFQATT and SNEGSKA (reference sequence). In nucleotides, the CDR3 is TGCAGTGCTCTGACAGGGATGCAGCATTTT. This gives the protein CSALTGMQHF.

The chain uses TRBV7-9 and TRBJ1-2; maybe TRBD1 (6 bases). CDR1 and CDR2 from the germline V gene are SEHNR and FQNEAQ (reference sequence). V shed 5 bases and J shed 2 bases, with 9 bases lying between them. This CDR3 spans 13 amino acids. The CDR3 DNA follows: TGTGCCAGCAGCCCACAGGGAAACTATGGCTACACCTTC. Protein: CASSPQGNYGYTF. Filled out from reference TRBV7-9 and TRBJ1-2, the complete variable domain reads DTGVSQNPRHKITKRGQNVTFRCDPISEHNRLYWYRQTLGQGPEFLTYFQNEAQLEKSRLLSDRFSAERPKGSFSTLEIQRTEQGDSAMYLCASSPQGNYGYTFGSGTRLTVV.

This CDR3 is CASSPHLAGAYQETQYF. The CDR3 nucleotides are TGTGCCAGCAGCCCCCACTTAGCGGGGGCCTACCAAGAGACCCAGTACTTC. The chain has TRBV7-2 and TRBJ2-5; 9 nucleotides align to TRBD2. This CDR3 has 17 amino acids. Germline V CDR1 and CDR2: SGHTA, FQGNSA. V lost 5 bases and J lost 0; bases outside the gene matches: 10.

V is TRBV7-9 and J is TRBJ1-2; D may be TRBD1 (5 bases). The CDR3 consists of 14 residues. Per the germline V gene, CDR1 is SEHNR and CDR2 is FQNEAQ (reference sequence). Trimming left V 1 base short and J 5 bases short, with 11 bases between. CDR3 sequence: CASSLEPGPYGYTF. CDR3 sequence (DNA): TGTGCCAGCAGCTTAGAGCCAGGGCCTTATGGCTACACCTTC.